This TCR beta chain came from a study of blood T cell repertoires in COVID-19. CDR3 size: 16 residues. The ends were cut back, 0 bases at V and 3 bases at J, with 12 bases in the middle. CDR1 SNHLY and CDR2 FYNNEI come from the germline V gene. Authors' processing steps: Amplification of reference gene primers provided the estimated nucleated cell counts. Assay: immunoSEQ multiplex PCR; the TCRdb copy retains only in-frame clones and omits some. D and trimming come from the DNA, and the V and J calls and clone size come from that table. The table includes approximately 27,000 clones, approximately 92% detected once.

The sequencing input was peripheral blood. The receptor's source is a man aged 55-75 years with acute or convalescent COVID-19. The chain employs TRBV2 and TRBJ2-1, with TRBD2 as a possible D gene (5 bases). The CDR3 reads CASSEAGAPLYNEQFF. The DNA for the CDR3 is TGTGCCAGCAGTGAAGCGGGAGCGCCCCTCTACAATGAGCAGTTCTTC.